Below, 14 T cell receptor beta chains from the same sample are listed, as sequenced in a study of T cell repertoires in cytomegalovirus infection. Their antigens are not known. TCRdb re-analysed the reads in MiXCR, keeping a single row per CDR3 protein. The repertoire holds fewer than 200,000 distinct CDR3 sequences, with less than 25% as singletons. The source was CD8+ T cells from cultured PBMCs, collected from culture after CMV antigen stimulation. These receptors originate from a human donor in good health (CMV status not recorded). Some clones in this sample may be carry-over from other donors' samples.

This clonotype has just a few counts. V is TRBV7-2 and J is TRBJ1-2; 10 bases map to TRBD1. V gave up 4 bases and J gave up 6 bases; unmatched junction bases: 14. Per the germline V gene, CDR1 is SGHTA and CDR2 is FQGNSA. The CDR3 contains 17 residues. Written as DNA, the CDR3 is TGTGCCAGCAGCTCCACGGGACCGACAGGGGGCCCTCATGGCTACACCTTC. Its protein product is CASSSTGPTGGPHGYTF.

This clonotype was detected many times. The chain combines TRBV7-8 with TRBJ2-1; D perhaps matches TRBD2 (5 bases). This CDR3 region has 15 residues. The V gene lost 0 bases and the J gene lost 7 bases, with 13 bases spanning the gap. The germline V gene encodes CDR1 SGHVS and CDR2 FQNEAQ. Written as DNA, the CDR3 is TGTGCCAGCAGCTTAGCTAGCGCTGGATGGAATGAGCAGTTCTTC. Protein sequence: CASSLASAGWNEQFF. The whole variable domain, filled in from reference TRBV7-8 and TRBJ2-1, reads GAGVSQSPRYKVAKRGQDVALRCDPISGHVSLFWYQQALGQGPEFLTYFQNEAQLDKSGLPSDRFFAERPEGSVSTLKIQRTQQEDSAVYLCASSLASAGWNEQFFGPGTRLTVL.

The CDR3 region has the DNA TGTGCCAGCGGCCCGCCGACCGGGACTAGCTACGAGCAGTACTTC. This gives the protein CASGPPTGTSYEQYF. V usage is TRBV7-2 and J usage is TRBJ2-7; 8 bases match TRBD2. The germline V gene encodes CDR1 SGHTA and CDR2 FQGNSA. Trimming at V came to 8 bases and at J to 3 bases, leaving 12 bases not matched to a gene. The CDR3 totals 15 residues.

This clonotype was seen only a few times. The V gene is TRBV27, the J gene TRBJ1-5; D call uncertain. CDR3 size: 15 residues. Germline CDR1 and CDR2: MNHEY and SMNVEV (reference sequence). Trimming removed 6 bases at V and 4 bases at J, with 16 bases between. CDR3 in amino acids: CASSLVATKNQPQHF. CDR3 coding DNA: TGTGCCAGCAGCTTAGTGGCCACCAAGAATCAGCCCCAGCATTTT.

V gene TRBV11-2 combines with J gene TRBJ2-2; a possible D gene is TRBD1 (6 bases). Germline V lookup: CDR1 SGHAT, CDR2 FQNNGV. The CDR3 has 15 amino acids. The V and J ends lost 4 bases and 5 bases respectively, with 14 bases between them. The CDR3 DNA reads TGTGCCAGCAGCTCCAGACAGGACGGAACCGGGGAGCTGTTTTTT. It specifies CASSSRQDGTGELFF. The entire variable domain, with the rest obtained from reference TRBV11-2 and TRBJ2-2, is as follows: EAGVAQSPRYKIIEKRQSVAFWCNPISGHATLYWYQQILGQGPKLLIQFQNNGVVDDSQLPKDRFSAERLKGVDSTLKIQPAKLEDSAVYLCASSSRQDGTGELFFGEGSRLTVL.

This clonotype appeared a single time. The gene calls are TRBV7-6 and TRBJ1-1, with a possible D match to TRBD1 (5 bases). The length of the CDR3 is 15 residues. V lost 1 base, J lost 0 bases, and 9 bases lay in between. Germline V gene data show CDR1 as SGHVS and CDR2 as FNYEAQ. Here the CDR3 reads CASSLEAGLNTEAFF. In nucleotides, the CDR3 is TGTGCCAGCAGCTTAGAAGCAGGGTTGAACACTGAAGCTTTCTTT.

This sequence joins TRBV7-8 and TRBJ2-1, with D possibly matching TRBD1 (6 bases). Per the germline V gene, CDR1 is SGHVS and CDR2 is FQNEAQ. The CDR3 consists of 12 residues. With 4 bases removed from V and 12 bases from J, the gap between germline ends came to 13 bases. CDR3 coding DNA: TGTGCCAGCAGCTCGACGGGACATGGGCAGTTCTTC. Its translation: CASSSTGHGQFF.

The V call is TRBV12-3 or TRBV12-4, the J call TRBJ2-3; no clear D. The CDR3 runs to 14 residues. Trimming pared 6 bases from V and 0 bases from J, leaving 10 bases between. This chain's CDR3 is CASRRGGSTDTQYF. In DNA form, the CDR3 reads TGTGCCAGCAGACGAGGTGGGAGCACAGATACGCAGTATTTT.

The chain combines TRBV5-1 with TRBJ2-3; D tentatively fits TRBD1 or TRBD2 (5 bases each). Germline V gives CDR1 SGHRS, CDR2 YFSETQ. The V gene lost 5 bases and the J gene lost 6 bases, with 13 bases spanning the gap. There are 13 residues in the CDR3. CDR3 bases: TGCGCCAGCAGAAGACCGGGACGTGATACGCAGTATTTT. It codes for CASRRPGRDTQYF.

CDR3 amino acids: CASSLVNSGRATGELFF. In DNA form, the CDR3 reads TGTGCCAGCAGTTTAGTCAATAGCGGGAGAGCCACCGGGGAGCTGTTTTTT. The chain has TRBV27 and TRBJ2-2, with 9 bases aligning to TRBD2. Germline CDR1 reads MNHEY; CDR2 reads SMNVEV (reference sequence). The CDR3 sequence is 17 residues long. V was clipped by 2 bases and J by 4 bases; unmatched bases: 8.

V is TRBV12-3 or TRBV12-4 and J is TRBJ2-3; D may be TRBD2 (6 bases). This CDR3 comprises 12 residues. Trimming cost V 4 bases and J 11 bases, with 13 bases left between them. The CDR3 region is CASSWVKEGQYF. CDR3 in DNA: TGTGCCAGCAGTTGGGTTAAGGAGGGGCAGTATTTT.

This clonotype came up a few times. This chain connects TRBV7-2 to TRBJ1-3; unclear D gene. In germline, CDR1 is SGHTA, CDR2 FQGNSA. V gave up 1 base and J gave up 4 bases, with 5 bases separating them. This CDR3 has 13 amino acids. The CDR3 region is CASSLDIGNTIYF. Here the CDR3 DNA reads TGTGCCAGCAGCTTAGACATAGGAAACACCATATATTTT.

V is TRBV4-3 and J is TRBJ2-5; 10 bases line up with TRBD1. Germline loops: CDR1 LGHNA, CDR2 YSLEER. The CDR3 covers 20 residues. The V and J ends lost 0 bases and 2 bases, in that order; junction bases with no gene match: 15. CDR3 amino acids: CASSQDSSPGQGILQETQYF. CDR3 sequence (DNA): TGCGCCAGCAGCCAAGACTCCTCACCGGGACAGGGGATACTACAAGAGACCCAGTACTTC.

The V and J genes are TRBV12-3 or TRBV12-4 and TRBJ2-1; D is uncertain. The V end was cut by 7 bases, the J end by 2 bases, with 15 bases between. The CDR3 consists of 15 residues. CDR3 bases: TGTGCCAGCACAAAGGTGGATATACCCTACAATGAGCAGTTCTTC. Translated, it gives CASTKVDIPYNEQFF.